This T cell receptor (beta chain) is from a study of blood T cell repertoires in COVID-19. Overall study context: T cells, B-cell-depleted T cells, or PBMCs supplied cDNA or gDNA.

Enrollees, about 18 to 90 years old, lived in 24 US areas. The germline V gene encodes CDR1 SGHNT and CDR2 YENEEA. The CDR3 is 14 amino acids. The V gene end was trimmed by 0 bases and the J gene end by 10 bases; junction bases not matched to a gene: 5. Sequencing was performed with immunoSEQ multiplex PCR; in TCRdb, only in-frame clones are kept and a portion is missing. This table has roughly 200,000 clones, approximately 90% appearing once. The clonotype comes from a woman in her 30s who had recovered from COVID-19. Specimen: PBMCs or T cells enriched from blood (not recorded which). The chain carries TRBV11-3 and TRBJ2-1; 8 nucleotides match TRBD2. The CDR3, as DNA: TGTGCCAGCAGCTTAGATGGACTAGCTGACGAGCAGTTCTTC. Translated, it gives CASSLDGLADEQFF.